Following are 15 T cell receptor beta chains from one sample sequenced in a study of blood T cells in healthy people across ages (dated by TCRdb to 2013 to 2016). The library was made by 5' RACE. Sequencing instrument: Illumina HiSeq 2500. A second 7 to 11 cycle PCR used a sample-barcoded 5' primer and a J-beta primer mix. The public reads were reprocessed in TCRdb via fastp at Q25 and MiXCR, keeping in-frame beta chains. Each entry merges the rows of one CDR3 protein and shows their most common DNA and genes. This sample has 650,000 to 800,000 distinct CDR3 sequences in its table, and more than 40% of those were observed once. Together, the top ten hold about 21% of the sample. The sequenced sample was blood. These receptors were collected from a man between 60 and 75 years old in good health.

This clonotype has a handful of counts. DNA of the CDR3: TGTGCCAGCAGCGAACAGGGATCCCTTCAGTACTTC. Its translation is CASSEQGSLQYF. This rearrangement joins TRBV11-3 to TRBJ2-4; the D gene is possibly TRBD1 (6 bases). The CDR3 extends over 12 amino acids. Germline CDR1 SGHNT, CDR2 YENEEA. The V gene lost 5 bases and the J gene lost 11 bases, with 13 bases spanning the gap.

This clonotype was picked up a small number of times. The chain uses TRBV4-3 and TRBJ2-7; D call uncertain. Trimming took off 0 bases at V and 3 bases at J, with 9 bases between the two ends. This CDR3 contains 14 residues. Per germline, CDR1 LGHNA and CDR2 YSLEER. The CDR3 nucleotides are TGCGCCAGCAGCCAAGAAAGTTATAGCTACGAGCAGTACTTC. It codes for CASSQESYSYEQYF.

This clonotype appeared a single time. The chain recombines TRBV27 with TRBJ2-3, with D possibly called TRBD1 or TRBD2 (6 bases each). The ends were cut back, 6 bases at V and 3 bases at J, with 13 bases in the middle. This CDR3 spans 14 amino acids. The germline gives CDR1 MNHEY, CDR2 SMNVEV (reference sequence). The CDR3 protein is CASRRGAGTDTQYF. The CDR3 DNA reads as TGTGCCAGCAGGAGGGGGGCGGGGACAGATACGCAGTATTTT.

This clonotype showed up just once. This chain uses TRBV3-1 with TRBJ2-5; 7 nucleotides line up with TRBD2. CDR1 is LGHDT and CDR2 is YNNKEL in the germline V gene (reference sequence). V dropped 2 bases and J dropped 13; count of bases not matched to a gene: 10. This CDR3 contains 13 residues. The CDR3 here is CASSQPEKGLRYF. CDR3 in DNA: TGTGCCAGCAGCCAACCCGAAAAGGGACTACGGTACTTC.

The chain uses TRBV27 and TRBJ2-7; D possibly uses TRBD1 or TRBD2 (5 bases each). CDR1 and CDR2 from the germline V gene are MNHEY and SMNVEV (reference sequence). This CDR3 is 15 amino acids long. Deletions cut 5 bases from V and 3 bases from J, with 17 bases between. The CDR3 region has the DNA TGTGCCAGCAGTCGGCGTGGGACGGTGAACTACGAGCAGTACTTC. Translation gives CASSRRGTVNYEQYF.

The chain combines TRBV7-2 with TRBJ2-3, with D perhaps assigned TRBD1 or TRBD2 (6 bases each). The V and J ends lost 5 bases and 3 bases respectively, with 9 bases between them. The V gene's germline CDR1 is SGHTA and CDR2 FQGNSA. CDR3 length: 13 residues. The CDR3 spells CASSPGATDTQYF. The DNA of the CDR3 is TGTGCCAGCAGCCCGGGGGCAACAGATACGCAGTATTTT.

A single count supports this clonotype. V and J are TRBV7-2 and TRBJ2-3, with a tentative D call TRBD2 (5 bases). Trimming shortened V by 1 base and J by 3 bases, and 17 bases separated the two germline ends. Looked up from germline, CDR1 is SGHTA and CDR2 is FQGNSA. This CDR3 has 17 residues. CDR3 nucleotide sequence: TGTGCCAGCAGCTTAGGGCCGGGATCCTCCGGGACAGATACGCAGTATTTT. Encoded protein: CASSLGPGSSGTDTQYF.

This clonotype came up once. The V call is TRBV30, the J call TRBJ2-7; 7 nucleotides agree with TRBD1. CDR3 length: 14 residues. The germline CDR1 and CDR2 sequences are GTSNPN and SVGIG (reference sequence). Losses at the gene ends were 5 bases for V and 2 bases for J; bases not matched to a gene: 9. CDR3 in amino acids: CAWARGQITYEQYF. The CDR3 region has the DNA TGTGCCTGGGCTAGGGGACAGATCACCTACGAGCAGTACTTC. Full variable domain (rest looked up from reference TRBV30 and TRBJ2-7): SQTIHQWPATLVQPVGSPLSLECTVEGTSNPNLYWYRQAAGRGLQLLFYSVGIGQISSEVPQNLSASRPQDRQFILSSKKLLLSDSGFYLCAWARGQITYEQYFGPGTRLTVT.

Regarding this clonotype: This may arise from a read error, as a much more abundant clone is one base away. This rearrangement joins TRBV7-9 to TRBJ1-2; the match to TRBD1 covers 10 bases. CDR1 is SEHNR, CDR2 FQNEAQ, per germline (reference sequence). The CDR3 runs 16 residues. Losses at the gene ends were 1 base for V and 4 bases for J; bases not matched to a gene: 6. The CDR3 reads CASSLGAGTGAYGYTF. CDR3 sequence (DNA): TGTGCCAGCAGCTTAGGCGCCGGGACAGGGGCCTATGGCTACACCTTC.

The rearrangement joins TRBV12-3 or TRBV12-4 to TRBJ2-7; D could derive from TRBD1 or TRBD2 (5 bases each). Trimming took off 1 base at V and 5 bases at J, with 12 bases between the two ends. The CDR3 runs 14 residues. The CDR3 spells CASSLVAGTNEQYF. The CDR3 DNA is TGTGCCAGCAGTTTAGTGGCAGGGACGAACGAGCAGTACTTC.

This chain links TRBV7-2 with TRBJ2-1; D is unresolved. The V gene lost 6 bases and the J gene lost 7 bases, with 13 bases spanning the gap. The CDR3 contains 13 residues. CDR1 SGHTA and CDR2 FQGNSA come from the germline V gene. CDR3 residues: CASRSTSVNEQFF. In nucleotides, the CDR3 is TGTGCCAGCAGATCGACCTCCGTGAATGAGCAGTTCTTC.

This clonotype showed up just a few times. The rearrangement links TRBV7-3 to TRBJ2-1, with 7 positions matching TRBD1. The junction had 9 bases not matched to a gene; V was cut back by 5 bases and J by 5 bases. The CDR3 length is 15 residues. Germline V gene data show CDR1 as SGHTA and CDR2 as FQGTGA. The CDR3 here is CASSRTGDRNNEQFF. CDR3 DNA sequence: TGTGCCAGCAGCCGTACAGGGGATAGAAACAATGAGCAGTTCTTC.

The CDR3 nucleotides are TGTGCCAGCTCACCCTCCACAGGGGTCATGAACACTGAAGCTTTCTTT. Translating gives CASSPSTGVMNTEAFF. V and J are TRBV18 and TRBJ1-1, with 7 bases identical to TRBD1. V shed 3 bases and J 0 bases; nucleotides not matched to a gene: 7. In germline, CDR1 is KGHSH, CDR2 LQKENI. This CDR3 spans 16 amino acids. The variable domain in full, completed from reference TRBV18 and TRBJ1-1, reads NAGVMQNPRHLVRRRGQEARLRCSPMKGHSHVYWYRQLPEEGLKFMVYLQKENIIDESGMPKERFSAEFPKEGPSILRIQQVVRGDSAAYFCASSPSTGVMNTEAFFGQGTRLTVV.

The chain carries TRBV18 and TRBJ2-1, with 11 bases lining up with TRBD1. This CDR3 spans 15 amino acids. Trimming cost V 2 bases and J 8 bases; bases outside gene matches: 5. CDR1 and CDR2 (germline): KGHSH, LQKENI. In DNA form, the CDR3 reads TGTGCCAGCTCACCAAGGACAGGGGGCGTAGATGAGCAGTTCTTC. Translating it yields CASSPRTGGVDEQFF.

The chain carries TRBV6-2 or TRBV6-3 and TRBJ2-7, with 11 bases matching TRBD1. The CDR3 length is 16 residues. Germline loops: CDR1 MNHEY, CDR2 SVGEGT. Trimming took 0 bases from V and 3 from J; bases not matched to a gene: 4. The CDR3 here is CASSYSLGTGGYEQYF. The DNA for the CDR3 is TGTGCCAGCAGTTACTCCCTCGGGACAGGGGGCTACGAGCAGTACTTC.